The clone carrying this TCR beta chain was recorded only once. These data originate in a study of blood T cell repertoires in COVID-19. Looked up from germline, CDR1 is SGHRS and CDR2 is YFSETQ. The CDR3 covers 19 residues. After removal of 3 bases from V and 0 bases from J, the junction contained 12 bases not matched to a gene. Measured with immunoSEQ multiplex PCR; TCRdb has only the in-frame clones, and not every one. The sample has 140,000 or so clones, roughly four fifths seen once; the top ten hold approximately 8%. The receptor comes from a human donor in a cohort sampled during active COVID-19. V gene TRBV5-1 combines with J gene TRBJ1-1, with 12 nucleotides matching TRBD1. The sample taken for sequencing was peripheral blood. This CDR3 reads CASSSTGTGGSGLNTEAFF. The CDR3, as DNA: TGCGCCAGCAGCTCCACCGGGACAGGGGGCTCGGGACTGAACACTGAAGCTTTCTTT.